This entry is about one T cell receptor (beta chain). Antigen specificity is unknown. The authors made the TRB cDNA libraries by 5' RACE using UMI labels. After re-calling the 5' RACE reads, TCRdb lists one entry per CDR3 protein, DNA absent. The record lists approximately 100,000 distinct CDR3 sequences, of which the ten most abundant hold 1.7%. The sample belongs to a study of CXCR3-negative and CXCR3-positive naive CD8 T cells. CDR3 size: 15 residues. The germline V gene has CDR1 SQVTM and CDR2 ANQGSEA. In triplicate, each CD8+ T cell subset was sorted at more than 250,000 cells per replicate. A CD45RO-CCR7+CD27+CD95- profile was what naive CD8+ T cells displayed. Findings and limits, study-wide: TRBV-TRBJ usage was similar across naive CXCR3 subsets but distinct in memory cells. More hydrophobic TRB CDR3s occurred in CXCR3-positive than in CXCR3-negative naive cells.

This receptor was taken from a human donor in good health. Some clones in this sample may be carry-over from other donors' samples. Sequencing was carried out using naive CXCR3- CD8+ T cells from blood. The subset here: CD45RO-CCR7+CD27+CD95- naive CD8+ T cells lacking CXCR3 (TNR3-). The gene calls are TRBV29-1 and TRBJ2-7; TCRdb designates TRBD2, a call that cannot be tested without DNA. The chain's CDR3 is CSVEVSGLAEGEQYF.